Sequencing of this T cell receptor beta chain was carried out in a study of OX40 agonist ivuxolimab in advanced cancers. Study as a whole: Enrollees could have had prior anti-PD-1, anti-PD-L1 or anti-CTLA-4 therapy, which more than 30% had received. Study-wide results and limits: Blood T cells, both CD4+ and CD8+, expanded clonally by week 6 at 0.1 to 3.0 mg/kg.

Generated by immunoSEQ multiplex PCR, the TCRdb table keeps only in-frame clones and is missing some. Seen here are 100,000 or so clones, approximately 90% observed once, and the top ten hold under 0.4%. This CDR3 region has 13 residues. The ends were cut back, 6 bases at V and 7 bases at J, with 12 bases in the middle. Germline V gene sequence: CDR1 LNHDA, CDR2 SQIVND (reference sequence). Concerning this clone: Its antigen is unidentified.

The sequencing here drew on CD4+ or CD8+ T cells sorted from blood, taken in a trial of the OX40 agonist ivuxolimab. The V gene is TRBV19, the J gene TRBJ1-4; D is possibly TRBD1 (5 bases). This TCR derives from an adult with an advanced solid tumor such as melanoma, head and neck, liver or kidney cancer. CDR3 in amino acids: CASSQGMGEKLFF. The CDR3 DNA reads TGTGCCAGTAGCCAGGGTATGGGTGAAAAACTGTTTTTT.